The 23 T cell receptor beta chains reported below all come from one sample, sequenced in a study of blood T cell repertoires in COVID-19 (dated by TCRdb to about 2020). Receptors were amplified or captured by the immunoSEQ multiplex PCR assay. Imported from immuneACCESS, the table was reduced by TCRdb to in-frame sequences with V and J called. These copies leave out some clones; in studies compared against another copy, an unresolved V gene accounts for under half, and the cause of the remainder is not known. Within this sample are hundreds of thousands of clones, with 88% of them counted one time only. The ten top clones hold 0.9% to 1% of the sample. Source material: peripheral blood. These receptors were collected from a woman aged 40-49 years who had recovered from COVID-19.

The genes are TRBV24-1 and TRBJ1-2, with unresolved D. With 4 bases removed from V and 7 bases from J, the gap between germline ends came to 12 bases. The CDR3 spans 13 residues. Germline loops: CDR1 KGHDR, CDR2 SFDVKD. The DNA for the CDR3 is TGTGCCACCAGTGACCCCGGTGAGTCTGGCTACACCTTC. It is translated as CATSDPGESGYTF.

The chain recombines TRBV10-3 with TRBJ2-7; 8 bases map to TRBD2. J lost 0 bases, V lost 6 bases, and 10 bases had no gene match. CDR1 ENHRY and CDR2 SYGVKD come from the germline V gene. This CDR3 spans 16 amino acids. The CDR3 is CAIRPPGLGASYEQYV. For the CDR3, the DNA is TGTGCCATCAGGCCCCCGGGACTAGGGGCCTCCTACGAGCAGTACGTC.

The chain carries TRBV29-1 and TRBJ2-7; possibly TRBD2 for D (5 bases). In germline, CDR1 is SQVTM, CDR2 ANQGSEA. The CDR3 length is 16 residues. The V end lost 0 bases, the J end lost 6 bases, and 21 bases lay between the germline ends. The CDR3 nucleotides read TGCAGCGTTGAAGATGGGCGGTCAGACAACCGGGGCGAGCAGTACTTC. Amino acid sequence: CSVEDGRSDNRGEQYF.

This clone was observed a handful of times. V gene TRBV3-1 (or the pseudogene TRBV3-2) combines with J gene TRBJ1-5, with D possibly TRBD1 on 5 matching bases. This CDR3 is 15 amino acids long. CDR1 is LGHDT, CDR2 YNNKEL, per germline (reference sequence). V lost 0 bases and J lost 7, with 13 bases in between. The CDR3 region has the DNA TGTGCCAGCAGCCAAGATGGGGCCCAACGGCAGCCCCAGCATTTT. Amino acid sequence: CASSQDGAQRQPQHF.

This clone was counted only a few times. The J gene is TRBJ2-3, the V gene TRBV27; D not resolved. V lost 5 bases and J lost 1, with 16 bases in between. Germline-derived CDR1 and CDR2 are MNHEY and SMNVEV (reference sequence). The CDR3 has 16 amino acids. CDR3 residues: CASSPRLIPGTDTQYF. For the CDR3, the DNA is TGTGCCAGCAGTCCCCGACTCATCCCTGGCACAGATACGCAGTATTTT.

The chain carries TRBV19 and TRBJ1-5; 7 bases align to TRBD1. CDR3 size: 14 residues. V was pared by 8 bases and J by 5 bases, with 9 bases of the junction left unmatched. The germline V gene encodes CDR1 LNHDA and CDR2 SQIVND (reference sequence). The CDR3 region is CASWGRGRDQPQHF. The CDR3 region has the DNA TGTGCCAGTTGGGGAAGGGGGCGAGATCAGCCCCAGCATTTT.

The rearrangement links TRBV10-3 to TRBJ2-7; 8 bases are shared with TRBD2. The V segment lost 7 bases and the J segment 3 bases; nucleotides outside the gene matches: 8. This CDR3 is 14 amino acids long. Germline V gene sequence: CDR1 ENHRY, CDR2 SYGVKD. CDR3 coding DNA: TGTGCCATCACCAGAGCGGGAGCCCACTACGAGCAGTACTTC. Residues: CAITRAGAHYEQYF.

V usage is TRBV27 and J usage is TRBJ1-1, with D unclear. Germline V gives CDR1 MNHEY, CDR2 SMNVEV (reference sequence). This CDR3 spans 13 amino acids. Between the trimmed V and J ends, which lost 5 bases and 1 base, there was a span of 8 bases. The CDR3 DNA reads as TGTGCCAGCAGTCCCGGGAGGAACACTGAAGCTTTCTTT. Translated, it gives CASSPGRNTEAFF.

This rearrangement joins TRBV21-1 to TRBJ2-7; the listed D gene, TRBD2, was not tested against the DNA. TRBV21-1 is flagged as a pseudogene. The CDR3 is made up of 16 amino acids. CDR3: CASSKPPAGGPYEQYV. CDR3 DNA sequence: TGTGCCAGCAGCAAGCCCCCCGCGGGAGGGCCCTACGAGCAGTACGTC.

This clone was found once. The CDR3 loop reads CAISGQGGGDTQYF. CDR3 nucleotides: TGTGCCATCAGCGGACAGGGGGGTGGAGATACGCAGTATTTT. The chain is built from TRBV10-3 and TRBJ2-3; 10 bases line up with TRBD1. The J segment lost 5 bases and the V segment lost 6 bases, leaving 5 bases of the junction unmatched. The CDR3 sequence is 14 residues long. From germline, CDR1 is ENHRY and CDR2 SYGVKD.

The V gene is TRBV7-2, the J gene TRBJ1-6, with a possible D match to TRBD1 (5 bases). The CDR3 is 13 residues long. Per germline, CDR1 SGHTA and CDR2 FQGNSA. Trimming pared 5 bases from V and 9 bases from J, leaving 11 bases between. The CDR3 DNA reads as TGTGCCAGCAGCACGGGACTTCGTTCACCCCTCCACTTT. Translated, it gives CASSTGLRSPLHF.

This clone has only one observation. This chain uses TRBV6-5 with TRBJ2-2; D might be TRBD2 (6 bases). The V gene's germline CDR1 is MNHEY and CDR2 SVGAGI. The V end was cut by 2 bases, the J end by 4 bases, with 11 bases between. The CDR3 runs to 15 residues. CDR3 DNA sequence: TGTGCCAGCAGTTACCGGGCCGGGGGCACCGGGGAGCTGTTTTTT. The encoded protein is CASSYRAGGTGELFF.

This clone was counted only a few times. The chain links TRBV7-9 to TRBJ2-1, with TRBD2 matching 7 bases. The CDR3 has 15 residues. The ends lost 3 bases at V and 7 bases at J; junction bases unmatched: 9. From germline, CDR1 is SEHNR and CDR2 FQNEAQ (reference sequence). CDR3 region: CASSLGEGGRNEQFF. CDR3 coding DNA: TGTGCCAGCAGCTTGGGGGAGGGTGGAAGGAATGAGCAGTTCTTC.

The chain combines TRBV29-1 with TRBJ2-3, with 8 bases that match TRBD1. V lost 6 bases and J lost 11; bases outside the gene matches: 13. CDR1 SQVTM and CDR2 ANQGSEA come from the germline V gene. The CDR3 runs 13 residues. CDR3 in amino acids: CSVSDRATQGQYF. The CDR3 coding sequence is TGCAGCGTGTCGGACAGGGCGACGCAGGGGCAGTATTTT.

CDR3 DNA: TGTGCCAGCAGCCAAGGTCCGAGAAATGAGCAGTTCTTC. It codes for CASSQGPRNEQFF. This rearrangement joins TRBV14 to TRBJ2-1; no reliable D call. The germline V gene has CDR1 SGHDN and CDR2 FVKESK. The CDR3 runs 13 residues. Deletions cut 1 base from V and 7 bases from J, with 8 bases between.

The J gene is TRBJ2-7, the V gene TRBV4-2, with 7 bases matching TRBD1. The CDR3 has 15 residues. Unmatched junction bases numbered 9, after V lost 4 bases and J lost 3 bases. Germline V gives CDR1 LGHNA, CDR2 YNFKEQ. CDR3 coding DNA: TGTGCCAGCAGCCCCGAGACAGGGAGTGGCTACGAGCAGTACTTC. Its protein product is CASSPETGSGYEQYF.

CDR3 DNA sequence: TGTGCCAGCAGTCAAAACAGGGTGCATGGCTACACCTTC. Its translation is CASSQNRVHGYTF. The chain employs TRBV27 and TRBJ1-2; perhaps TRBD1 as D (6 bases). This CDR3 contains 13 residues. Germline V gene sequence: CDR1 MNHEY, CDR2 SMNVEV (reference sequence). V lost 5 bases and J lost 6, with 13 bases in between.

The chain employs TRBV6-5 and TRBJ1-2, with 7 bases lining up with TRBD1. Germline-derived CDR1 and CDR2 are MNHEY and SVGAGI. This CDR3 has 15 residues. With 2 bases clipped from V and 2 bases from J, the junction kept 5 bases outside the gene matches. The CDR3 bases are TGTGCCAGCAGTTACGAATCAGGGGGGAACTATGGCTACACCTTC. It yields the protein CASSYESGGNYGYTF.

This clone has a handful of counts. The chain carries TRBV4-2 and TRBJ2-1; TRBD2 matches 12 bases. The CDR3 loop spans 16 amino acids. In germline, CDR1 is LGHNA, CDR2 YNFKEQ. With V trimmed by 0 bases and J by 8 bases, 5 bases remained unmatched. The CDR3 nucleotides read TGTGCCAGCAGCCAAGAGGGGGGACTAGCGGGTGATGAGCAGTTCTTC. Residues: CASSQEGGLAGDEQFF.

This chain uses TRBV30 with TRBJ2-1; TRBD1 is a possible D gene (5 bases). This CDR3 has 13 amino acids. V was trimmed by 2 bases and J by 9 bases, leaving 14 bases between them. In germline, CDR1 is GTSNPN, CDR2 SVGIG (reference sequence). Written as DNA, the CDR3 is TGTGCCTGGAGTCGGTATAGCCAGGGTGAGCAGTTCTTC. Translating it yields CAWSRYSQGEQFF.

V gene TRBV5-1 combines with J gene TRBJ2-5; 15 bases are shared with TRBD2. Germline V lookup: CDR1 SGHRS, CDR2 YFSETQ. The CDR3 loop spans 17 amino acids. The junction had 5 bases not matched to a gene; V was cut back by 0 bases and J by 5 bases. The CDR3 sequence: CASSLGTSGRAGETQYF. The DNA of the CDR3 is TGCGCCAGCAGCTTGGGGACTAGCGGGAGGGCCGGGGAGACCCAGTACTTC.

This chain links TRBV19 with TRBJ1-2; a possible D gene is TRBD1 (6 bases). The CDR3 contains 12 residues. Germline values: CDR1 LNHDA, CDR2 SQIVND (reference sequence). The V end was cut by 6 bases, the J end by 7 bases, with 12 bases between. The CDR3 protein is CASSGQWGGYTF. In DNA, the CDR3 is TGTGCCAGTAGCGGACAGTGGGGTGGCTACACCTTC.

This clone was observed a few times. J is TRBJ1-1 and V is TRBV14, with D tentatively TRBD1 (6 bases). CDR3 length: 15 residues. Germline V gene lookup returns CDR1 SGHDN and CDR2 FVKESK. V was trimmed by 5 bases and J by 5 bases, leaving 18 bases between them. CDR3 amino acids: CASSNPGALGTEAFF. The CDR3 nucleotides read TGTGCCAGCAGCAACCCAGGGGCCCTCGGGACTGAAGCTTTCTTT.